The clone carrying this T cell receptor beta chain was picked up a small number of times. This specimen comes from a study of cytomegalovirus exposure and HLA in healthy donors. This table comes from immunoSEQ multiplex PCR, and its TCRdb copy is limited to in-frame clones, with some not included. The repertoire holds some 240,000 clones, about nine tenths seen once, with 1.5% to 2% in the top ten. This CDR3 has 17 amino acids. Trimming pared 3 bases from V and 0 bases from J, leaving 15 bases between. Germline V gene data show CDR1 as KGHSH and CDR2 as LQKENI. Material: PBMCs. V is TRBV18 and J is TRBJ1-5; D is possibly TRBD1 (5 bases). This sequence originates from a woman between 18 and 30 years old in good health and CMV-seropositive. For the CDR3, the DNA is TGTGCCAGCTCACCGGGGCTGAGCGGGGATAGCAATCAGCCCCAGCATTTT. This translates into CASSPGLSGDSNQPQHF.